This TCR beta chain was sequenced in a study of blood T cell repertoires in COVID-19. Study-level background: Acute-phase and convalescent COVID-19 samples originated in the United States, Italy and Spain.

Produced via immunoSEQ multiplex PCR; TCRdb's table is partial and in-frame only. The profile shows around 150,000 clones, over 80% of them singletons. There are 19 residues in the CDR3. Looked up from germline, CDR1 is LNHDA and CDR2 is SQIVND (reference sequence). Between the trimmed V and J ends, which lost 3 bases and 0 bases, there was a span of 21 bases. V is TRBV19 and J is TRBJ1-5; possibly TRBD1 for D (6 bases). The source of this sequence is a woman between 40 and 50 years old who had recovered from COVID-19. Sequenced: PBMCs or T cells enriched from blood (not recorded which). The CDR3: CASSIEPGEYLISNQPQHF. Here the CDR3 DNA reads TGTGCCAGTAGTATTGAGCCAGGGGAGTACCTTATTAGCAATCAGCCCCAGCATTTT.